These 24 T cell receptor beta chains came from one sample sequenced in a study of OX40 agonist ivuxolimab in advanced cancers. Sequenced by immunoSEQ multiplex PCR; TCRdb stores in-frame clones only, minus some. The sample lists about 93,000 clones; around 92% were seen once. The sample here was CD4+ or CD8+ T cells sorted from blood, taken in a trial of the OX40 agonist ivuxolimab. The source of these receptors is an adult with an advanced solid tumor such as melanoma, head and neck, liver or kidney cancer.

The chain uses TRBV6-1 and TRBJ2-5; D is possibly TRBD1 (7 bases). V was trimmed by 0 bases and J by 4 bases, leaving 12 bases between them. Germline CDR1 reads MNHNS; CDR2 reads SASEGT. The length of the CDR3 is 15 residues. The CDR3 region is CASSEASGGRETQYF. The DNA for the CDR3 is TGTGCCAGCAGTGAAGCGTCAGGGGGGCGAGAGACCCAGTACTTC.

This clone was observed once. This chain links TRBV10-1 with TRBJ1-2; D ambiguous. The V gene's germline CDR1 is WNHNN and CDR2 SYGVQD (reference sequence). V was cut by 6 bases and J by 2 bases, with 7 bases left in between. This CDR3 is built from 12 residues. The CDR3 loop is CASRAQNYGYTF. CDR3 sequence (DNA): TGCGCCAGCAGGGCACAGAACTATGGCTACACCTTC.

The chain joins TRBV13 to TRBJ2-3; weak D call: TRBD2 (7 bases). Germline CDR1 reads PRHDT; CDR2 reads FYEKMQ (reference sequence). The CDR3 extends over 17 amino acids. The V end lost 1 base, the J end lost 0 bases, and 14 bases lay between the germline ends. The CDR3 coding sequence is TGTGCCAGCAGCTTAGCCCTGCGGGGGCGAAGCACAGATACGCAGTATTTT. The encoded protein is CASSLALRGRSTDTQYF.

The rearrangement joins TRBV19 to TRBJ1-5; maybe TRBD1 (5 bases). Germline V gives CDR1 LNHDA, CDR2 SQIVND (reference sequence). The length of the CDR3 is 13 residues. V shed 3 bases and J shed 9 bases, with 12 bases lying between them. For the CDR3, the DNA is TGTGCCAGTAGTATCCAGGGTTCAAGGCCCCAGCATTTT. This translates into CASSIQGSRPQHF.

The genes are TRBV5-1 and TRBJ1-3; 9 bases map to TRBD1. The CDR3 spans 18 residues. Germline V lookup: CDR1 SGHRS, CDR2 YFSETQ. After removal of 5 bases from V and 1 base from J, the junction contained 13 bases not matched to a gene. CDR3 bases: TGCGCCAGCAGTCTGGAGGGGACAGGGCCCAGATCTGGAAACACCATATATTTT. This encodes CASSLEGTGPRSGNTIYF. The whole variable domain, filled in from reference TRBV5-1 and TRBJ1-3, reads KAGVTQTPRYLIKTRGQQVTLSCSPISGHRSVSWYQQTPGQGLQFLFEYFSETQRNKGNFPGRFSGRQFSNSRSEMNVSTLELGDSALYLCASSLEGTGPRSGNTIYFGEGSWLTVV.

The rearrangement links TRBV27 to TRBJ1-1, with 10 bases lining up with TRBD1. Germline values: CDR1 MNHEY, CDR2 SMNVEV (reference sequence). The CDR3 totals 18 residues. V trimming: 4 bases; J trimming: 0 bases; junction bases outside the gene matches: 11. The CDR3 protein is CASSSVTGTGVMNTEAFF. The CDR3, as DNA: TGTGCCAGCAGTTCCGTAACCGGGACAGGGGTGATGAACACTGAAGCTTTCTTT.

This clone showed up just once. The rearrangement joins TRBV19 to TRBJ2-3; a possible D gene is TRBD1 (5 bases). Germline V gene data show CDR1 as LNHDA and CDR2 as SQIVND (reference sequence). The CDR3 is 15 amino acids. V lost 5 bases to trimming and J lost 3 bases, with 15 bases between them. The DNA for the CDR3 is TGTGCCAGTAGTCCATACTCTGGGGCGACAGATACGCAGTATTTT. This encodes CASSPYSGATDTQYF.

The CDR3 bases are TGTGCCAGCTCACCGACAGCCTCATCAACTAATGAAAAACTGTTTTTT. Its translation is CASSPTASSTNEKLFF. The chain is built from TRBV18 and TRBJ1-4, with D perhaps TRBD1 (5 bases). Germline CDR1 is KGHSH and CDR2 is LQKENI. This CDR3 spans 16 amino acids. V gave up 3 bases and J gave up 0 bases, with 11 bases separating them.

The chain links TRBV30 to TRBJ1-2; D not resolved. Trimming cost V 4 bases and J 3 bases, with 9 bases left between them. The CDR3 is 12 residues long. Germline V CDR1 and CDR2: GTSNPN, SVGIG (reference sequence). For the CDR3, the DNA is TGTGCCTGGAATTGGCAAGACTATGGCTACACCTTC. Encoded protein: CAWNWQDYGYTF.

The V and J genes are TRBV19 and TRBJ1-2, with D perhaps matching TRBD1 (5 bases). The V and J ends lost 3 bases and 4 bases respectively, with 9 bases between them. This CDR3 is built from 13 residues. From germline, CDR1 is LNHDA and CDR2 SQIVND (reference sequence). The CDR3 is CASSMTDRYGYTF. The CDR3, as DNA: TGTGCCAGTAGTATGACAGACCGCTATGGCTACACCTTC.

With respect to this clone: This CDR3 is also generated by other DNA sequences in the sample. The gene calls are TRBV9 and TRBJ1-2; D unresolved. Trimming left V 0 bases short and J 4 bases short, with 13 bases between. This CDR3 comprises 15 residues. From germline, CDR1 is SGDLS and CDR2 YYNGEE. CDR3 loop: CASSVGVAEFYGYTF. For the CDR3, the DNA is TGTGCCAGCAGCGTAGGAGTAGCGGAGTTCTATGGCTACACCTTC.

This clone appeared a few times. This chain's CDR3 is CVEVEGAPINYGYTF. For the CDR3, the DNA is TGTGTAGAAGTGGAGGGGGCTCCTATTAACTATGGCTACACCTTC. This chain connects TRBV6-4 to TRBJ1-2; TRBD1 agrees at 7 bases. The CDR3 is 15 amino acids. CDR1 is MRHNA and CDR2 is SNTAGT in the germline V gene.

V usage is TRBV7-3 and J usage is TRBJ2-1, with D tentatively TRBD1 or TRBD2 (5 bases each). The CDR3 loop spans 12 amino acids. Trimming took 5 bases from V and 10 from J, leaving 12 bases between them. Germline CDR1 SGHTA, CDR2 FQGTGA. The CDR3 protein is CASSGPGREQFF. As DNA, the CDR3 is TGTGCCAGCAGCGGCCCGGGACGGGAGCAGTTCTTC.

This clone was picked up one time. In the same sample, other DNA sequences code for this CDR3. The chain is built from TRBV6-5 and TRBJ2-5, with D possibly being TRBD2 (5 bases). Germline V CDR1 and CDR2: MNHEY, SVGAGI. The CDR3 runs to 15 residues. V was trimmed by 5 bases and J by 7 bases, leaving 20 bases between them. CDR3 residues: CASSLLSEGAWTQYF. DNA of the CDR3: TGTGCCAGCAGTCTACTCTCCGAGGGAGCATGGACCCAGTACTTC.

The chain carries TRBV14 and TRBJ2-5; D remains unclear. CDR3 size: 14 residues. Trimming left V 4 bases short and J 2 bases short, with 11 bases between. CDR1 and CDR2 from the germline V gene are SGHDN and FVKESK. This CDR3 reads CASSPTRNQETQYF. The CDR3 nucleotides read TGTGCCAGCAGCCCCACACGAAATCAAGAGACCCAGTACTTC.

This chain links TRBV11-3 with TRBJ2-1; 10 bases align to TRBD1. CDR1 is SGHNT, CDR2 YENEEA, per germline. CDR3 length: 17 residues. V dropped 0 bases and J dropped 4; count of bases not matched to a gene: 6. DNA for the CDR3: TGTGCCAGCAGCTTAGACGGAGGGACAGGGGCGTACAATGAGCAGTTCTTC. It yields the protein CASSLDGGTGAYNEQFF.

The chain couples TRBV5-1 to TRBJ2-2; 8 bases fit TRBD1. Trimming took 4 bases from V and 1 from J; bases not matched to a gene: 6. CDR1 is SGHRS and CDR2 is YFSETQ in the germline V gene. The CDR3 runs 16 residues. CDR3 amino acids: CASSLAGTGNTGELFF. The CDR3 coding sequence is TGCGCCAGCAGCCTAGCCGGGACAGGGAACACCGGGGAGCTGTTTTTT.

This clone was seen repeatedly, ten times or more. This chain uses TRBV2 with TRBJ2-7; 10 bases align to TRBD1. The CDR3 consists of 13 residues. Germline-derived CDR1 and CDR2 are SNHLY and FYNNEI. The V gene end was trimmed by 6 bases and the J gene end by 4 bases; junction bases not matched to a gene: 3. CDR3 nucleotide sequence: TGTGCCAGCAGAAGACAGGGGGCATACGAGCAGTACTTC. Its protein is CASRRQGAYEQYF.

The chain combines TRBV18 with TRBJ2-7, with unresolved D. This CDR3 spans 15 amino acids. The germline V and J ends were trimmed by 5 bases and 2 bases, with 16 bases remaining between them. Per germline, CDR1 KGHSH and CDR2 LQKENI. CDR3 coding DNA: TGTGCCAGCTCAACTGAGGCTGCTCCAACCTACGAGCAGTACTTC. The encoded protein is CASSTEAAPTYEQYF.

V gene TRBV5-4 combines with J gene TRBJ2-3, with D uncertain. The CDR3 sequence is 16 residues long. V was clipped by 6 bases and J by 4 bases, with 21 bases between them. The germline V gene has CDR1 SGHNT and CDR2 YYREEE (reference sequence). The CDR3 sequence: CASIQRSAGVADTQYF. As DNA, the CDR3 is TGTGCCAGCATTCAAAGGTCGGCCGGAGTCGCAGATACGCAGTATTTT.

CDR3 nucleotide sequence: TGTGCCAGCAGTGACCCGGGGGGCAGCGGGAGGGAGAATGAGCAGTTCTTC. It codes for CASSDPGGSGRENEQFF. The V gene is TRBV6-1, the J gene TRBJ2-1; 10 bases are shared with TRBD2. CDR1 MNHNS and CDR2 SASEGT come from the germline V gene. The V and J ends lost 3 bases and 7 bases, in that order; junction bases with no gene match: 12. The CDR3 is made up of 17 amino acids.

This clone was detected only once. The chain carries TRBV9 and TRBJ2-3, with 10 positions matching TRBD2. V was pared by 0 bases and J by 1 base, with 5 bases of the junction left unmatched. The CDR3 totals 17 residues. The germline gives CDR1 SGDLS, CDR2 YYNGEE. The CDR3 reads CASSVGVAGGRTDTQYF. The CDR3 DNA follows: TGTGCCAGCAGCGTAGGCGTAGCGGGGGGCCGCACAGATACGCAGTATTTT.

The CDR3: CASSPLRGDNEQFF. Written as DNA, the CDR3 is TGTGCCAGCAGCCCCCTAAGGGGAGACAATGAGCAGTTCTTC. The V gene is TRBV11-2, the J gene TRBJ2-1; D may be TRBD1 or TRBD2 (5 bases each). The germline CDR1 and CDR2 sequences are SGHAT and FQNNGV. This CDR3 region has 14 residues. The V and J ends lost 5 bases and 5 bases respectively, with 13 bases between them.

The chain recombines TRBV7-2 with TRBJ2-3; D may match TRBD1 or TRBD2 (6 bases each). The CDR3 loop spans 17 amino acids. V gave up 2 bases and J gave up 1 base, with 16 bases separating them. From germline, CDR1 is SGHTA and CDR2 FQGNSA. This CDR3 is CASSLSGAGLGTDTQYF. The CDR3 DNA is TGTGCCAGCAGCTTATCGGGGGCGGGATTAGGCACAGATACGCAGTATTTT.